One sample yielded the 27 T cell receptor beta chains listed below, sequenced in a study of shared clonotypes between healthy human individuals. Sequencing used immunoSEQ multiplex PCR; TCRdb keeps in-frame clones, though not all of them. The table has about 1 million clones, under 80% seen once. Sequencing used memory CD4+ T cells sorted from blood. Subset of the sample: CD45RA-negative fraction. The receptors originated from a man aged 18 to 29 in good health.

V is TRBV28 and J is TRBJ1-3; tentative D call: TRBD1 (6 bases). Between the trimmed V and J ends, which lost 4 bases and 0 bases, there was a span of 16 bases. Looked up from germline, CDR1 is MDHEN and CDR2 is SYDVKM. The CDR3 extends over 17 amino acids. In nucleotides, the CDR3 is TGTGCCAGCAGTTACCCCTATGGACAGTCCTCTGGAAACACCATATATTTT. It encodes CASSYPYGQSSGNTIYF.

The rearrangement joins TRBV7-9 to TRBJ2-3, with a weak D call TRBD1 (6 bases). The CDR3 has 15 residues. V lost 7 bases to trimming and J lost 5 bases, with 19 bases between them. CDR1 SEHNR and CDR2 FQNEAQ come from the germline V gene (reference sequence). The CDR3 spells CASTSTGQKGDTQYF. CDR3 nucleotide sequence: TGTGCCAGCACGTCTACGGGACAAAAAGGAGATACGCAGTATTTT.

The V gene is TRBV7-9, the J gene TRBJ1-1; 8 bases fit TRBD1. The V gene end was trimmed by 5 bases and the J gene end by 7 bases; junction bases not matched to a gene: 6. The CDR3 is 13 amino acids. Germline CDR1 reads SEHNR; CDR2 reads FQNEAQ (reference sequence). The DNA of the CDR3 is TGTGCCAGCAGCCGGACAGGGACGGATGAAGCTTTCTTT. Protein product: CASSRTGTDEAFF.

The chain has TRBV6-1 and TRBJ1-3; no clear D gene. The CDR3 runs 13 residues. Trimming shortened V by 2 bases and J by 0 bases, and 2 bases separated the two germline ends. Germline V gene sequence: CDR1 MNHNS, CDR2 SASEGT. The CDR3, as DNA: TGTGCCAGCAGTGAAAGCTCTGGAAACACCATATATTTT. Protein sequence: CASSESSGNTIYF.

The chain is built from TRBV5-6 and TRBJ2-7; 7 bases agree with TRBD1. Germline V CDR1 and CDR2: SGHDT, YYEEEE. This CDR3 region has 13 residues. V trimming: 4 bases; J trimming: 3 bases; junction bases outside the gene matches: 4. The CDR3 bases are TGTGCCAGCAGCCCGGACAGGAGCTACGAGCAGTACTTC. This gives the protein CASSPDRSYEQYF.

The V gene is TRBV7-3, the J gene TRBJ2-3, with 10 bases that match TRBD2. After removal of 5 bases from V and 2 bases from J, the junction contained 10 bases not matched to a gene. The CDR3 sequence is 17 residues long. Per germline, CDR1 SGHTA and CDR2 FQGTGA. The DNA for the CDR3 is TGTGCCAGCAGCCCAAGGGGAACTAGCGGGAACACAGATACGCAGTATTTT. This sequence encodes CASSPRGTSGNTDTQYF.

This clone has a single count. V usage is TRBV5-1 and J usage is TRBJ2-6; D may be TRBD1 (7 bases). Trimming stripped 6 bases from V and 3 bases from J, with 16 bases between. The CDR3 consists of 16 residues. Germline V CDR1 and CDR2: SGHRS, YFSETQ. The CDR3 sequence: CASTLGGGFGANVLTF. The CDR3 nucleotides are TGCGCCAGCACCCTCGGAGGGGGCTTTGGGGCCAACGTCCTGACTTTC.

This chain links TRBV7-2 with TRBJ2-3; 11 bases align to TRBD2. The length of the CDR3 is 15 residues. The germline V gene has CDR1 SGHTA and CDR2 FQGNSA. The V segment lost 8 bases and the J segment 6 bases; nucleotides outside the gene matches: 10. The CDR3 sequence is CASLIAGGPSDTQYF. The CDR3 DNA reads as TGTGCCAGCCTAATAGCGGGAGGGCCTTCGGATACGCAGTATTTT.

This clone was counted only a few times. The J gene is TRBJ1-1, the V gene TRBV5-4, with D hard to call. The CDR3 has 14 residues. CDR1 is SGHNT, CDR2 YYREEE, per germline (reference sequence). The ends were cut back, 1 base at V and 6 bases at J, with 13 bases in the middle. This CDR3 is CASSLIRGGAEAFF. As DNA, the CDR3 is TGTGCCAGCAGCTTGATACGAGGAGGCGCTGAAGCTTTCTTT.

Points on this clone: Other DNA sequences in the sample encode the same CDR3. The chain links TRBV6-5 to TRBJ1-5; D remains ambiguous. Trimming stripped 8 bases from V and 2 bases from J, with 7 bases between. The length of the CDR3 is 12 residues. Germline lookup yields CDR1 MNHEY and CDR2 SVGAGI. CDR3 residues: CASHTGNQPQHF. The CDR3 DNA is TGTGCCAGCCACACAGGCAATCAGCCCCAGCATTTT.

The J gene is TRBJ2-3, the V gene TRBV7-3; D might be TRBD2 (7 bases). From germline, CDR1 is SGHTA and CDR2 FQGTGA. The CDR3 totals 16 residues. V was trimmed by 0 bases and J by 2 bases, leaving 12 bases between them. CDR3: CASSLTTGGLTDTQYF. The CDR3, as DNA: TGTGCCAGCAGCTTAACAACGGGGGGCCTCACAGATACGCAGTATTTT.

V and J are TRBV19 and TRBJ1-5; tentatively, D is TRBD1 (5 bases). The germline CDR1 and CDR2 sequences are LNHDA and SQIVND (reference sequence). Trimming shortened V by 5 bases and J by 9 bases, and 11 bases separated the two germline ends. The CDR3 totals 12 residues. The CDR3 DNA sequence: TGTGCCAGTAGTGCACAGAGGGGGCCCCAGCATTTT. This translates into CASSAQRGPQHF.

The chain has TRBV7-9 and TRBJ1-3; a weak D match, TRBD1 (6 bases). Germline values: CDR1 SEHNR, CDR2 FQNEAQ (reference sequence). The CDR3 runs 14 residues. Deletions cut 3 bases from V and 4 bases from J, with 10 bases between. The CDR3 DNA sequence: TGTGCCAGCAGCTTTACAGGGTCCGGAAACACCATATATTTT. The encoded protein is CASSFTGSGNTIYF. The variable domain in full, completed from reference TRBV7-9 and TRBJ1-3, reads DTGVSQNPRHKITKRGQNVTFRCDPISEHNRLYWYRQTLGQGPEFLTYFQNEAQLEKSRLLSDRFSAERPKGSFSTLEIQRTEQGDSAMYLCASSFTGSGNTIYFGEGSWLTVV.

The genes are TRBV30 and TRBJ2-2; D not resolved. In germline, CDR1 is GTSNPN, CDR2 SVGIG (reference sequence). This CDR3 has 17 amino acids. Trimming stripped 0 bases from V and 6 bases from J, with 20 bases between. The CDR3 loop is CAWSVLGVRLDPGELFF. DNA of the CDR3: TGTGCCTGGAGTGTACTTGGTGTTCGTTTGGACCCCGGGGAGCTGTTTTTT.

The V gene is TRBV13, the J gene TRBJ2-3; D not certain. Germline CDR1 and CDR2: PRHDT and FYEKMQ (reference sequence). The V and J ends lost 2 bases and 6 bases respectively, with 12 bases between them. The CDR3 consists of 14 residues. The CDR3 DNA reads TGTGCCAGCAGCTTAATAAGTGGCAGTGATACGCAGTATTTT. Translating it yields CASSLISGSDTQYF.

The CDR3 sequence is CASSGNGQIHSPLHF. In DNA form, the CDR3 reads TGTGCCAGCAGTGGAAACGGGCAGATACATTCACCCCTCCACTTT. The rearrangement joins TRBV6-1 to TRBJ1-6; D is ambiguous. Per the germline V gene, CDR1 is MNHNS and CDR2 is SASEGT. The V and J ends lost 4 bases and 8 bases respectively, with 15 bases between them. The CDR3 loop spans 15 amino acids.

The V call is TRBV5-4, the J call TRBJ1-4; D unresolved. V was shortened by 0 bases and J by 8 bases, with 11 bases between the two germline ends. Germline-derived CDR1 and CDR2 are SGHNT and YYREEE (reference sequence). There are 14 residues in the CDR3. DNA of the CDR3: TGTGCCAGCAGCTTGGCGGGATCGGGAGAAAAACTGTTTTTT. It codes for CASSLAGSGEKLFF.

The chain links TRBV2 to TRBJ2-1; D gene ambiguous. The germline V and J ends were trimmed by 2 bases and 8 bases, with 13 bases remaining between them. CDR1 is SNHLY, CDR2 FYNNEI, per germline. The CDR3 extends over 14 amino acids. CDR3 sequence reads: CASSELVQGDEQFF. The CDR3 nucleotides are TGTGCCAGCAGTGAACTTGTTCAAGGAGATGAGCAGTTCTTC.

The chain employs TRBV2 and TRBJ2-7, with D perhaps assigned TRBD1 or TRBD2 (6 bases each). Trimming pared 6 bases from V and 3 bases from J, leaving 15 bases between. CDR1 is SNHLY, CDR2 FYNNEI, per germline. The CDR3 spans 14 residues. CDR3 nucleotide sequence: TGTGCCAGCAGAGATATCGGGGGCTTCTACGAGCAGTACTTC. It specifies CASRDIGGFYEQYF.

This rearrangement joins TRBV2 to TRBJ2-7; D is uncertain. Germline V gives CDR1 SNHLY, CDR2 FYNNEI. The CDR3 extends over 13 amino acids. Trimming pared 6 bases from V and 2 bases from J, leaving 11 bases between. For the CDR3, the DNA is TGTGCCAGCAGGACGGACCCCGCCTACGAGCAGTACTTC. Translated, it gives CASRTDPAYEQYF.

The V and J genes are TRBV11-2 and TRBJ2-2; D gene ambiguous. V was trimmed by 4 bases and J by 1 base, leaving 7 bases between them. Per the germline V gene, CDR1 is SGHAT and CDR2 is FQNNGV. There are 14 residues in the CDR3. The CDR3 is CASSWAVNTGELFF. CDR3 nucleotide sequence: TGTGCCAGCAGCTGGGCAGTGAACACCGGGGAGCTGTTTTTT.

This clone occurred a few times. This chain links TRBV19 with TRBJ1-2; the D is unclear. Deletions cut 6 bases from V and 0 bases from J, with 11 bases between. Germline CDR1 is LNHDA and CDR2 is SQIVND (reference sequence). The CDR3 consists of 14 residues. The CDR3, as DNA: TGTGCCAGTAGGCTGGGCCAATCTAACTATGGCTACACCTTC. Protein sequence: CASRLGQSNYGYTF.

The rearrangement uses TRBV21-1 and TRBJ2-2; the tabulated D call, TRBD1, remains unverified against the DNA. TRBV21-1 has pseudogene status. The CDR3 totals 12 residues. CDR3 sequence: CASRQGAGELFF. CDR3 nucleotides: TGTGCCAGCAGACAGGGGGCCGGGGAGCTGTTTTTT.

The chain has TRBV5-1 and TRBJ2-3; 10 bases align to TRBD1. J gave up 5 bases and V 3 bases, and 6 bases lay outside the gene matches. The length of the CDR3 is 15 residues. Germline loops: CDR1 SGHRS, CDR2 YFSETQ. The CDR3 protein is CASSSTTGGIDTQYF. Here the CDR3 DNA reads TGCGCCAGCAGCTCGACGACAGGGGGCATAGATACGCAGTATTTT.

This chain uses TRBV6-5 with TRBJ1-2; TRBD1 matches 8 bases. There are 16 residues in the CDR3. Unmatched junction bases numbered 7, after V lost 0 bases and J lost 4 bases. Looked up from germline, CDR1 is MNHEY and CDR2 is SVGAGI. CDR3 loop: CASSYSGQGVGYGYTF. The CDR3 bases are TGTGCCAGCAGTTACTCTGGACAGGGAGTGGGCTATGGCTACACCTTC.

V usage is TRBV10-3 and J usage is TRBJ1-4; no definite D call. The CDR3 is made up of 15 amino acids. Trimming cost V 3 bases and J 4 bases, with 12 bases left between them. Looked up from germline, CDR1 is ENHRY and CDR2 is SYGVKD. This CDR3 reads CAISDGAVVNEKLFF. In nucleotides, the CDR3 is TGTGCCATCAGTGACGGCGCCGTAGTTAATGAAAAACTGTTTTTT.

This clone has a single count. A read error is the likely source, as a far larger clone sits one nucleotide away. Other DNA sequences from this sample encode an identical CDR3 as well. The rearrangement links TRBV5-5 to TRBJ1-1; D unclear. CDR1 and CDR2 from the germline V gene are SGHKS and YYEKEE (reference sequence). This CDR3 is built from 13 residues. Between the trimmed V and J ends, which lost 0 bases and 0 bases, there was a span of 3 bases. CDR3 coding DNA: TGTGCCAGCAGCTTGGACCTGAACACTGAAGCTTTCTTT. Translating gives CASSLDLNTEAFF.